These 14 T cell receptor beta chains were sequenced from one sample in a study of cytomegalovirus exposure and HLA in healthy donors (dated by TCRdb to 2015 to 2018). The receptor library was made with the immunoSEQ multiplex PCR assay. A mixture of 60 forward primers for TCR Vbeta segments and 13 reverse primers for TCR Jbeta segments was used in the multiplex PCR. The clones in this table, taken by TCRdb from immuneACCESS, are in-frame only. Not every clone is retained; where verified, under half of the shortfall comes from an unresolved V gene, and the cause of the rest is unknown. The sample table records approximately 180,000 clones; roughly four fifths of these occur just once. Approximately 5% of the sample is taken by the ten largest. Sequenced: PBMCs. These receptors originate from a woman aged 18-29 years in good health and CMV-seropositive.

The genes are TRBV4-1 and TRBJ1-2; D is unclear. With 0 bases removed from V and 4 bases from J, the gap between germline ends came to 9 bases. The CDR3 has 14 amino acids. Germline V gene lookup returns CDR1 MGHRA and CDR2 YSYEKL. The CDR3 region has the DNA TGCGCCAGCAGCCAAGAAATTACAAGCTATGGCTACACCTTC. Residues: CASSQEITSYGYTF.

The V call is TRBV29-1, the J call TRBJ1-5, with D unclear. In germline, CDR1 is SQVTM, CDR2 ANQGSEA. CDR3 length equals 13 residues. The V gene lost 4 bases and the J gene lost 4 bases, with 11 bases spanning the gap. CDR3 loop: CSVAFGYNQPQHF. CDR3 DNA sequence: TGCAGCGTTGCCTTCGGGTATAATCAGCCCCAGCATTTT. Complete variable domain (other parts from reference TRBV29-1 and TRBJ1-5): SAVISQKPSRDICQRGTSLTIQCQVDSQVTMMFWYRQQPGQSLTLIATANQGSEATYESGFVIDKFPISRPNLTFSTLTVSNMSPEDSSIYLCSVAFGYNQPQHFGDGTRLSIL.

The chain combines TRBV7-2 with TRBJ2-7, with 9 bases aligning to TRBD2. Germline V CDR1 and CDR2: SGHTA, FQGNSA. CDR3 length: 15 residues. Unmatched junction bases numbered 6, after V lost 5 bases and J lost 1 base. The CDR3 coding sequence is TGTGCCAGCAGCCTTAGCGGGGGCCAGTCCTACGAGCAGTACTTC. Protein: CASSLSGGQSYEQYF. The variable domain in full, completed from reference TRBV7-2 and TRBJ2-7, reads GAGVSQSPSNKVTEKGKDVELRCDPISGHTALYWYRQSLGQGLEFLIYFQGNSAPDKSGLPSDRFSAERTGGSVSTLTIQRTQQEDSAVYLCASSLSGGQSYEQYFGPGTRLTVT.

The J gene is TRBJ2-5, the V gene TRBV5-1; 8 nucleotides agree with TRBD2. CDR1 and CDR2 from the germline V gene are SGHRS and YFSETQ. The CDR3 spans 18 residues. Losses at the gene ends were 3 bases for V and 3 bases for J; bases not matched to a gene: 16. CDR3 bases: TGCGCCAGCAGCTCCGGACGGGGGGGGACGGGGGGAAAAGAGACCCAGTACTTC. Translation: CASSSGRGGTGGKETQYF.

This clone appeared once. J is TRBJ2-5 and V is TRBV7-2; D perhaps matches TRBD2 (5 bases). V was trimmed by 1 base and J by 5 bases, leaving 23 bases between them. Germline CDR1 is SGHTA and CDR2 is FQGNSA. CDR3 size: 18 residues. This chain's CDR3 is CASSLGVTSRTPGETQYF. The CDR3 DNA follows: TGTGCCAGCAGCTTAGGTGTAACTTCCCGCACCCCGGGGGAGACCCAGTACTTC. Full variable domain (rest looked up from reference TRBV7-2 and TRBJ2-5): GAGVSQSPSNKVTEKGKDVELRCDPISGHTALYWYRQSLGQGLEFLIYFQGNSAPDKSGLPSDRFSAERTGGSVSTLTIQRTQQEDSAVYLCASSLGVTSRTPGETQYFGPGTRLLVL.

The chain has TRBV2 and TRBJ2-1; TRBD2 matches 11 bases. This CDR3 spans 19 amino acids. Per germline, CDR1 SNHLY and CDR2 FYNNEI. V was pared by 3 bases and J by 10 bases, with 20 bases of the junction left unmatched. The CDR3 bases are TGTGCCAGCAGTGAGTTTCCTAGCGGGGGGAAGCCGACCCCGCTGGAGCAGTTCTTC. This encodes CASSEFPSGGKPTPLEQFF. The full variable domain, with the rest looked up from reference TRBV2 and TRBJ2-1, is EPEVTQTPSHQVTQMGQEVILRCVPISNHLYFYWYRQILGQKVEFLVSFYNNEISEKSEIFDDQFSVERPDGSNFTLKIRSTKLEDSAMYFCASSEFPSGGKPTPLEQFFGPGTRLTVL.

The chain has TRBV5-6 and TRBJ1-3; D might be TRBD1 (6 bases). The germline CDR1 and CDR2 sequences are SGHDT and YYEEEE. This CDR3 has 16 amino acids. Trimming shortened V by 1 base and J by 2 bases, and 13 bases separated the two germline ends. In nucleotides, the CDR3 is TGTGCCAGCAGCTTGACGCCCAGGGGCGCTGGAAACACCATATATTTT. It yields the protein CASSLTPRGAGNTIYF.

The chain couples TRBV5-4 to TRBJ2-1; TRBD2 matches at 8 bases. J gave up 3 bases and V 2 bases, and 10 bases lay outside the gene matches. Germline CDR1 and CDR2: SGHNT and YYREEE (reference sequence). The CDR3 sequence is 17 residues long. The DNA for the CDR3 is TGTGCCAGCAGCTTTCCCCTCGGGGGGGCAGACTACAATGAGCAGTTCTTC. This sequence encodes CASSFPLGGADYNEQFF.

This clone was detected only a few times. This chain connects TRBV5-6 to TRBJ2-3, with 10 bases identical to TRBD1. The CDR3 covers 15 residues. CDR1 and CDR2 from the germline V gene are SGHDT and YYEEEE. V gave up 7 bases and J gave up 1 base; unmatched junction bases: 6. CDR3 residues: CASGTGEGGTDTQYF. The DNA of the CDR3 is TGTGCCAGCGGGACAGGGGAAGGGGGCACAGATACGCAGTATTTT.

The rearrangement uses TRBV18 and TRBJ1-3, with TRBD1 identical over 7 bases. The J segment lost 5 bases and the V segment lost 2 bases, leaving 15 bases of the junction unmatched. The CDR3 is made up of 18 amino acids. Germline V gene sequence: CDR1 KGHSH, CDR2 LQKENI. The CDR3 spells CASSPNVQRQGSRNTIYF. The CDR3 DNA is TGTGCCAGCTCACCAAACGTTCAGAGACAGGGATCAAGAAACACCATATATTTT. Supplemented by reference TRBV18 and TRBJ1-3, the full variable domain reads NAGVMQNPRHLVRRRGQEARLRCSPMKGHSHVYWYRQLPEEGLKFMVYLQKENIIDESGMPKERFSAEFPKEGPSILRIQQVVRGDSAAYFCASSPNVQRQGSRNTIYFGEGSWLTVV.

This clone has a handful of counts. The J gene is TRBJ2-5, the V gene TRBV5-1; TRBD2 agrees at 11 bases. CDR1 and CDR2 from the germline V gene are SGHRS and YFSETQ. The CDR3 loop spans 17 amino acids. The V and J ends lost 2 bases and 2 bases, in that order; junction bases with no gene match: 8. CDR3 DNA: TGCGCCAGCAGCTTTCCGTCGGGGACTAGCGGACAAGAGACCCAGTACTTC. This codes for CASSFPSGTSGQETQYF.

Only a few counts were recorded for this clone. The chain is built from TRBV19 and TRBJ1-2; D is possibly TRBD1 (5 bases). The CDR3 consists of 13 residues. Trimming left V 10 bases short and J 2 bases short, with 14 bases between. Germline CDR1 LNHDA, CDR2 SQIVND (reference sequence). CDR3: CATRLGGNYGYTF. The CDR3 bases are TGTGCCACCCGATTGGGGGGGAACTATGGCTACACCTTC.

The chain is built from TRBV5-6 and TRBJ2-5; a possible D gene is TRBD2 (6 bases). From germline, CDR1 is SGHDT and CDR2 YYEEEE. V was pared by 2 bases and J by 5 bases, with 25 bases between. This CDR3 is 18 amino acids long. The CDR3 reads CASSFLISWVQGRETQYF. The CDR3 coding sequence is TGTGCCAGCAGCTTTCTTATTTCGTGGGTTCAAGGGAGGGAGACCCAGTACTTC.

The chain has TRBV11-2 and TRBJ1-2, with 8 nucleotides matching TRBD1. This CDR3 is 17 amino acids long. Trimming cost V 0 bases and J 0 bases; bases outside gene matches: 6. The V gene's germline CDR1 is SGHAT and CDR2 FQNNGV. The DNA for the CDR3 is TGTGCCAGCAGCTTAGATCAAGGGACAGGTTCTAACTATGGCTACACCTTC. This gives the protein CASSLDQGTGSNYGYTF.